Each of the 21 T cell receptor beta chains below was sequenced from the same sample in a study of CD8 T cells in ankylosing spondylitis. TCRdb analysed the 5' RACE reads with MiXCR anew, one entry per CDR3 protein. The data show 200,000 to 250,000 distinct CDR3 sequences, with around 10% seen just once and under 8% held by the top ten. Sequencing used blood, either unsorted or a sorted T cell fraction (not recorded which). The receptors were gathered from a male donor with ankylosing spondylitis or in good health (not recorded which).

This clonotype was observed at least ten times. The rearrangement uses TRBV6-1 and TRBJ2-7; the D call may be TRBD1 or TRBD2 (5 bases each). The CDR3 spans 13 residues. V was cut by 8 bases and J by 4 bases, with 15 bases left in between. Per germline, CDR1 MNHNS and CDR2 SASEGT. CDR3 nucleotides: TGTGCCAGCCAAGTTCCAGGGAGATACGAGCAGTACTTC. This codes for CASQVPGRYEQYF.

This clonotype was counted many times. The chain has TRBV5-6 and TRBJ2-7; perhaps TRBD1 as D (6 bases). The V end was cut by 4 bases, the J end by 0 bases, with 11 bases between. Germline CDR1 is SGHDT and CDR2 is YYEEEE. The CDR3 is 14 residues long. In DNA form, the CDR3 reads TGTGCCAGCAGCAACCGGGACATCTCCTACGAGCAGTACTTC. Residues: CASSNRDISYEQYF.

This clonotype was found many times. The chain recombines TRBV20-1 with TRBJ1-1; D unresolved. V was cut by 0 bases and J by 7 bases, with 12 bases left in between. Germline-derived CDR1 and CDR2 are DFQATT and SNEGSKA (reference sequence). The CDR3 has 13 residues. The DNA of the CDR3 is TGCAGTGCTAGAGATGGCCCCCGAGGTGAAGCTTTCTTT. Its translation: CSARDGPRGEAFF.

This clonotype showed up just a few times. CDR3 nucleotide sequence: TGTGCCAGCAGCCAATCGATGACAGGGGGGAATGGCTACACCTTC. This encodes CASSQSMTGGNGYTF. The chain combines TRBV16 with TRBJ1-2, with 9 bases lining up with TRBD1. After removal of 0 bases from V and 6 bases from J, the junction contained 5 bases not matched to a gene. CDR1 KGHSY and CDR2 FQNENV come from the germline V gene. CDR3 length: 15 residues.

This clonotype has at least ten counts. The V call is TRBV9, the J call TRBJ1-5; 8 bases are shared with TRBD1. CDR1 is SGDLS and CDR2 is YYNGEE in the germline V gene. The CDR3 contains 15 residues. J was trimmed by 5 bases and V by 3 bases; bases with no gene match: 7. This CDR3 reads CASSATGGGYQPQHF. As DNA, the CDR3 is TGTGCCAGCAGCGCCACAGGGGGAGGTTATCAGCCCCAGCATTTT.

This clonotype was detected a few times. The CDR3 loop reads CASSQRRGAGCNEQFF. CDR3 nucleotide sequence: TGCGCCAGCAGCCAAAGGAGGGGGGCCGGGTGCAATGAGCAGTTCTTC. This chain connects TRBV5-1 to TRBJ2-1, with D perhaps matching TRBD1 or TRBD2 (6 bases each). The CDR3 runs to 16 residues. V dropped 4 bases and J dropped 6 bases, with 20 bases sitting between them. Per germline, CDR1 SGHRS and CDR2 YFSETQ.

In this sample, this clonotype turned up many times. This chain uses TRBV20-1 with TRBJ1-3; weak D call: TRBD1 (6 bases). The V gene's germline CDR1 is DFQATT and CDR2 SNEGSKA (reference sequence). This CDR3 region has 13 residues. V was trimmed by 6 bases and J by 4 bases, leaving 13 bases between them. The CDR3 DNA sequence: TGCAGTGCATCAGGGGATCCCGGAAACACCATATATTTT. Protein sequence: CSASGDPGNTIYF.

This clonotype came up a few times. The V gene is TRBV5-1, the J gene TRBJ1-6; 11 bases match TRBD1. Trimming removed 2 bases from V and 6 bases from J; junction bases left unmatched: 7. This CDR3 is 17 amino acids long. The germline gives CDR1 SGHRS, CDR2 YFSETQ. The CDR3 bases are TGCGCCAGCAGCTTTTCCGGGACAGGGGGTTTTAATTCACCCCTCCACTTT. Translation: CASSFSGTGGFNSPLHF.

V usage is TRBV11-1 and J usage is TRBJ2-3; 7 bases are a match to TRBD2. CDR1 is SGHAT, CDR2 FQDESV, per germline (reference sequence). The CDR3 is 17 residues long. V lost 5 bases, J lost 2 bases, and 13 bases stayed unmatched. In DNA, the CDR3 is TGTGCCAGCAGCGGCGGAGGAAGAGCGGGACTCACAGATACGCAGTATTTT. Amino acid sequence: CASSGGGRAGLTDTQYF.

This clonotype was found many times. The chain recombines TRBV20-1 with TRBJ2-3; 9 nucleotides agree with TRBD2. Germline CDR1 DFQATT, CDR2 SNEGSKA (reference sequence). With 3 bases clipped from V and 0 bases from J, the junction kept 1 base outside the gene matches. The CDR3 is 14 amino acids. The CDR3 nucleotides read TGCAGTGCTAGGGGACTAGCTAGCACAGATACGCAGTATTTT. Its protein product is CSARGLASTDTQYF.

A remark on this clonotype: One end of the junction varies from germline; a read error may be responsible. The V gene is TRBV2, the J gene TRBJ2-1, with unresolved D. The CDR3 extends over 12 amino acids. CDR1 SNHLY and CDR2 FYNNEI come from the germline V gene. CDR3: CTSMKDIGEQFF. The CDR3 DNA reads TGTACCAGCATGAAAGATATCGGTGAGCAGTTCTTC.

Details on this clonotype: This may be a read error, as it is one base from a much larger clone. The chain couples TRBV5-1 to TRBJ2-3; D unclear. This CDR3 is built from 16 residues. In germline, CDR1 is SGHRS, CDR2 YFSETQ. V shed 4 bases and J shed 1 base, with 16 bases lying between them. The chain's CDR3 is CASSPFNSDRTDTQYF. DNA of the CDR3: TGCGCCAGCAGCCCCTTCAACAGCGACCGCACAGATACGCAGTATTTT.

On this clonotype: This may come from a read error, since a much larger clone is one base off. This chain uses TRBV12-3 or TRBV12-4 with TRBJ2-2, with 7 bases that match TRBD2. This CDR3 region has 13 residues. The CDR3 bases are TGTGCCAGCAGTTTCGGGGGGTCCGGGGCGCTGTTTTTT. Translating gives CASSFGGSGALFF.

The table lists this clonotype with many counts. V usage is TRBV20-1 and J usage is TRBJ2-7, with D hard to call. CDR1 and CDR2 from the germline V gene are DFQATT and SNEGSKA (reference sequence). CDR3 length: 15 residues. V lost 1 base to trimming and J lost 4 bases, with 17 bases between them. CDR3 coding DNA: TGCAGTGCTAGAGGCGCCAGCACCGGGTTATACGAGCAGTACTTC. This sequence encodes CSARGASTGLYEQYF.

This clonotype was detected ten times or more. The rearrangement joins TRBV20-1 to TRBJ2-3, with 11 bases aligning to TRBD2. V shed 5 bases and J 4 bases; nucleotides not matched to a gene: 8. Germline assignment: CDR1 DFQATT and CDR2 SNEGSKA (reference sequence). This CDR3 contains 15 residues. The DNA of the CDR3 is TGCAGTGCTCCGACTAGCGGGATGTATTCAGATACGCAGTATTTT. It encodes CSAPTSGMYSDTQYF.

This clonotype was counted many times. The genes are TRBV5-1 and TRBJ2-3; possible D gene TRBD2, 5 bases. CDR1 and CDR2 (germline): SGHRS, YFSETQ. The length of the CDR3 is 15 residues. Deletions cut 0 bases from V and 1 base from J, with 9 bases between. The DNA of the CDR3 is TGCGCCAGCAGCTTGGTTTCGGAGGGCACAGATACGCAGTATTTT. It codes for CASSLVSEGTDTQYF. Filled out from reference TRBV5-1 and TRBJ2-3, the complete variable domain reads KAGVTQTPRYLIKTRGQQVTLSCSPISGHRSVSWYQQTPGQGLQFLFEYFSETQRNKGNFPGRFSGRQFSNSRSEMNVSTLELGDSALYLCASSLVSEGTDTQYFGPGTRLTVL.

In regard to this clonotype: A much larger clone lies one base from this, so it may be a read error. The chain employs TRBV7-2 and TRBJ1-1, with D tentatively TRBD1 (5 bases). Germline V gene data show CDR1 as SGHTA and CDR2 as FQGNSA. The CDR3 consists of 15 residues. V lost 7 bases and J 2 bases, leaving 17 bases between the germline ends. The chain's CDR3 is CASNSQGVANTEAFF. CDR3 bases: TGTGCCAGCAACTCACAAGGGGTAGCAAACACTGAAGCTTTCTTT.

This clonotype was detected many times. Relative to the germline gene, one junction end is altered; a read error may explain this. The rearrangement joins TRBV12-3 or TRBV12-4 to TRBJ2-1; 8 bases agree with TRBD2. The CDR3 is 11 residues long. CDR3 protein: CASSPLTSDAF. DNA of the CDR3: TGTGCCAGCAGTCCGCTGACTAGCGACGCGTTC.

This clonotype has a handful of counts. The chain carries TRBV6-1 and TRBJ2-1; TRBD2 matches 10 bases. The germline CDR1 and CDR2 sequences are MNHNS and SASEGT. The CDR3 covers 15 residues. J lost 4 bases, V lost 0 bases, and 0 bases had no gene match. The CDR3 loop reads CASSEASGGYNEQFF. CDR3 DNA sequence: TGTGCCAGCAGTGAAGCTAGCGGGGGGTACAATGAGCAGTTCTTC.

This clonotype was observed many times. The V and J genes are TRBV20-1 and TRBJ1-3, with 10 bases aligning to TRBD1. V shed 2 bases, J shed 0 bases, and the junction held 7 bases outside the gene matches. The CDR3 length is 17 residues. CDR1 and CDR2 (germline): DFQATT, SNEGSKA (reference sequence). CDR3: CSARQRDRGISGNTIYF. The CDR3 coding sequence is TGCAGTGCTAGACAAAGGGACAGGGGTATCTCTGGAAACACCATATATTTT.

This clonotype was counted ten times or more. The chain combines TRBV3-1 with TRBJ2-1, with a tentative D call TRBD2 (6 bases). The CDR3 extends over 15 amino acids. The germline V gene has CDR1 LGHDT and CDR2 YNNKEL (reference sequence). The V end lost 4 bases, the J end lost 8 bases, and 18 bases lay between the germline ends. The CDR3 nucleotides are TGTGCCAGCAGCCCCCCCGTGCGGGGAAAGGATGAGCAGTTCTTC. Translation gives CASSPPVRGKDEQFF.